This TCR beta chain was recorded in a study of T cells in Graves' hyperthyroidism and ophthalmopathy. CDR3 length: 16 amino acids. Germline values: CDR1 MNHEY, CDR2 SMNVEV (reference sequence). V was clipped by 3 bases and J by 0 bases; unmatched bases: 3. Study-level findings and limits: Ophthalmopathy was predicted by the model a median of roughly 6.6 months ahead of onset. Stable hyperthyroidism was separated from ophthalmopathy by a model based on 13 V-J features.

TCR beta CDR3 region amplification was performed from RNA transcripts. A set of HTBI primers served as the primers for a first-round RT-PCR of the TCR CDR3. TCRdb analysed the multiplex PCR reads with MiXCR anew, one entry per CDR3 protein. This sample has some 300,000 distinct CDR3 sequences, with roughly 13% found just once. This clonotype was detected ten times or more. Its antigen remains unidentified. Sequenced material: blood. This clonotype was sampled from a woman between 25 and 40 years old with Graves' hyperthyroidism that later progressed to Graves' ophthalmopathy. The chain links TRBV27 to TRBJ1-1, with 11 positions matching TRBD1. Here the CDR3 reads CASSFGQGAMNTEAFF. The CDR3 DNA sequence: TGTGCCAGCAGTTTTGGACAGGGGGCCATGAACACTGAAGCTTTCTTT.